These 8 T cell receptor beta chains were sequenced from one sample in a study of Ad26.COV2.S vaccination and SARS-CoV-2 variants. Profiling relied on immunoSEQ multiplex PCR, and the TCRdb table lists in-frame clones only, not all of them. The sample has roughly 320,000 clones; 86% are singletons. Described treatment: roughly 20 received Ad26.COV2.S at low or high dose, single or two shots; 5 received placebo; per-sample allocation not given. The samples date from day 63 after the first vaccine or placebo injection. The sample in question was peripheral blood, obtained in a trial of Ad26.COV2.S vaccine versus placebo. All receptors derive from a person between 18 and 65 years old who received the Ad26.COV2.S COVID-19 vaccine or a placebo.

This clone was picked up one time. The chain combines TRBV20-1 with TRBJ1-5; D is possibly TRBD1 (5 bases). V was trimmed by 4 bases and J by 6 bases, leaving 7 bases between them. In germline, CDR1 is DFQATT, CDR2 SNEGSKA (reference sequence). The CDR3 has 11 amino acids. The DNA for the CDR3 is TGCAGTGCTACGGGGACTCAGCCCCAGCATTTT. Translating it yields CSATGTQPQHF.

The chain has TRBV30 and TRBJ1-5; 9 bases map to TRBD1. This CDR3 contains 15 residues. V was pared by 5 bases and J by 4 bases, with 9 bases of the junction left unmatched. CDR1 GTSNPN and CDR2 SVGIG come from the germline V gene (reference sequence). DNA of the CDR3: TGTGCCTGGCAGGGCGGGACAGGGACGAATCAGCCCCAGCATTTT. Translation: CAWQGGTGTNQPQHF.

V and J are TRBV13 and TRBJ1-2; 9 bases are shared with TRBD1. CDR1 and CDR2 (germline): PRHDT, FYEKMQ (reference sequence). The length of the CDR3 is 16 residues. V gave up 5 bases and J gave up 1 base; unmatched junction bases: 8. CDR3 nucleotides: TGTGCCAGCAGCCCCACCGACAGGGGGGATAACTATGGCTACACCTTC. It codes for CASSPTDRGDNYGYTF.

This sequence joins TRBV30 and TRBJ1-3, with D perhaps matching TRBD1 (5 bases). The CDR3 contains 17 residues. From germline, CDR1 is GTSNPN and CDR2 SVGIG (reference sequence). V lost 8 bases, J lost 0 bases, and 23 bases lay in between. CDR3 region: CAHTTFWGESSGNTIYF. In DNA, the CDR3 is TGTGCCCATACCACCTTCTGGGGCGAAAGCTCTGGAAACACCATATATTTT.

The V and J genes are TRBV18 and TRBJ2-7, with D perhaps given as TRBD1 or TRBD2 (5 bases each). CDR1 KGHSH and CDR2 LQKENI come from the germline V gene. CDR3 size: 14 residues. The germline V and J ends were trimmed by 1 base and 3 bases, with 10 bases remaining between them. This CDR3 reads CASSPLEGNYEQYF. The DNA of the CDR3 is TGTGCCAGCTCACCACTAGAGGGGAACTACGAGCAGTACTTC.

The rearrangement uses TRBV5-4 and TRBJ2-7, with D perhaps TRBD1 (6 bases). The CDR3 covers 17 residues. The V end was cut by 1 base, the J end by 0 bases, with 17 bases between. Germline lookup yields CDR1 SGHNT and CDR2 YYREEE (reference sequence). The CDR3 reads CASSLPAGAGSSYEQYF. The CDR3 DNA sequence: TGTGCCAGCAGCTTGCCGGCAGGGGCTGGGAGCTCCTACGAGCAGTACTTC.

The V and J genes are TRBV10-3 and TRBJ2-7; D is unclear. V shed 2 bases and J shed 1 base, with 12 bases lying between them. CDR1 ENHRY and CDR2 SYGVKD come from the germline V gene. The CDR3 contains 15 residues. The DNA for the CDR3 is TGTGCCATCAGTGAGGGGTCGAGATCGTCCTACGAGCAGTACTTC. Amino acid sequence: CAISEGSRSSYEQYF.

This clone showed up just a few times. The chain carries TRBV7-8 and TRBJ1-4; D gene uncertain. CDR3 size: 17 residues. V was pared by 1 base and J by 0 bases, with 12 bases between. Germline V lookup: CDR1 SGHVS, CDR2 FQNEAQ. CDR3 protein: CASSLDSAPATNEKLFF. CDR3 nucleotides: TGTGCCAGCAGCTTAGACAGTGCCCCAGCAACTAATGAAAAACTGTTTTTT.